Each of the 20 T cell receptor beta chains below was sequenced from the same sample in a study of blood T cell repertoires in COVID-19. Here immunoSEQ multiplex PCR was the method, and the copy in TCRdb shows in-frame clones only, minus some. The table records over 120,000 clones, around 87% of them present only once. The sample consisted of peripheral blood. All receptors derive from a man in his fifties who had recovered from COVID-19.

This clone came up once. J is TRBJ1-2 and V is TRBV5-1; no definite D call. Trimming removed 1 base at V and 8 bases at J, with 9 bases between. Germline lookup yields CDR1 SGHRS and CDR2 YFSETQ. This CDR3 is 12 amino acids long. As DNA, the CDR3 is TGCGCCAGCAGCTTGACGGGAAACGGCTACACCTTC. Protein: CASSLTGNGYTF.

V usage is TRBV13 and J usage is TRBJ1-3; D call uncertain. Germline V gives CDR1 PRHDT, CDR2 FYEKMQ (reference sequence). V was clipped by 5 bases and J by 8 bases, with 16 bases between them. The CDR3 contains 14 residues. The CDR3 region has the DNA TGTGCCAGCAGCCGTCGCTTGAAAGTAGACACCATATATTTT. Its protein is CASSRRLKVDTIYF.

The V call is TRBV7-2, the J call TRBJ2-7; 11 bases line up with TRBD2. Unmatched junction bases numbered 10, after V lost 5 bases and J lost 4 bases. The CDR3 loop spans 16 amino acids. From germline, CDR1 is SGHTA and CDR2 FQGNSA. The DNA of the CDR3 is TGTGCCAGCAGCCCAAGGGTACTAGCGGGGGCTTACGAGCAGTACTTC. Its protein product is CASSPRVLAGAYEQYF.

In this sample, this clone turned up a few times. The genes are TRBV15 and TRBJ2-5; the match to TRBD2 covers 9 bases. Germline lookup yields CDR1 LNHNV and CDR2 YYDKDF (reference sequence). The CDR3 spans 14 residues. Trimming cost V 6 bases and J 5 bases; bases outside gene matches: 7. DNA for the CDR3: TGTGCCACCAGTGGGCGGGGGGGCCGTGAGACCCAGTACTTC. Translating gives CATSGRGGRETQYF.

This rearrangement joins TRBV6-2 or TRBV6-3 to TRBJ2-5; 7 bases agree with TRBD2. V shed 6 bases and J 5 bases; nucleotides not matched to a gene: 6. The CDR3 contains 13 residues. CDR1 is MNHEY, CDR2 SVGEGT, per germline. This CDR3 is CASSSAGWETQYF. The CDR3 bases are TGTGCCAGCAGCTCAGCGGGGTGGGAGACCCAGTACTTC.

V usage is TRBV19 and J usage is TRBJ1-4; D gene unclear. Germline V gene sequence: CDR1 LNHDA, CDR2 SQIVND (reference sequence). The V end lost 5 bases, the J end lost 4 bases, and 11 bases lay between the germline ends. The CDR3 runs 14 residues. The CDR3 loop reads CASSRMAVNEKLFF. The CDR3 DNA follows: TGTGCCAGTAGTCGCATGGCAGTTAATGAAAAACTGTTTTTT.

The chain links TRBV12-3 or TRBV12-4 to TRBJ2-1; 7 bases match TRBD1. The CDR3 loop spans 13 amino acids. Trimming removed 3 bases from V and 6 bases from J; junction bases left unmatched: 2. This chain's CDR3 is CASSLGTVNEQFF. The CDR3 DNA reads as TGTGCCAGCAGTTTGGGGACAGTCAATGAGCAGTTCTTC.

The rearrangement joins TRBV6-2 or TRBV6-3 to TRBJ2-7; D might be TRBD2 (6 bases). Trimming removed 2 bases from V and 5 bases from J, with 16 bases in between. Germline assignment: CDR1 MNHEY and CDR2 SVGEGT. There are 15 residues in the CDR3. The CDR3 here is CASSYLGLPSDEQYF. The CDR3, as DNA: TGTGCCAGCAGTTACCTGGGACTCCCCTCGGACGAGCAGTACTTC.

The chain joins TRBV2 to TRBJ2-3, with D tentatively TRBD2 (7 bases). The V gene's germline CDR1 is SNHLY and CDR2 FYNNEI. The CDR3 has 15 amino acids. As DNA, the CDR3 is TGTGTCTACTCCTACGAGGCGGGGGCCACAGATACGCAGTATTTT. Amino acids: CVYSYEAGATDTQYF.

This clone was detected only once. V and J are TRBV11-2 and TRBJ1-1; the match to TRBD1 covers 11 bases. This CDR3 is built from 15 residues. The germline V gene has CDR1 SGHAT and CDR2 FQNNGV. V lost 5 bases to trimming and J lost 3 bases; unmatched junction nucleotides: 5. In DNA, the CDR3 is TGTGCCAGCAGCACATGGACAGGGGGCTACACTGAAGCTTTCTTT. Its translation is CASSTWTGGYTEAFF.

The CDR3, as DNA: TGCAGCGCCCGGAGGGACAGGGCTCCCTACGAGCAGTACTTC. Protein: CSARRDRAPYEQYF. The rearrangement links TRBV29-1 to TRBJ2-7, with 9 bases matching TRBD1. Trimming at V came to 7 bases and at J to 2 bases, leaving 9 bases not matched to a gene. This CDR3 has 14 residues. The germline CDR1 and CDR2 sequences are SQVTM and ANQGSEA.

The rearrangement joins TRBV5-4 to TRBJ2-5, with 7 bases identical to TRBD2. V lost 3 bases and J lost 2; bases outside the gene matches: 7. The CDR3 extends over 15 amino acids. Germline V gene lookup returns CDR1 SGHNT and CDR2 YYREEE (reference sequence). CDR3 DNA sequence: TGTGCCAGCAGCTCCCCCCTAGCGGCTCAAGAGACCCAGTACTTC. Its protein product is CASSSPLAAQETQYF. Filled out from reference TRBV5-4 and TRBJ2-5, the complete variable domain reads ETGVTQSPTHLIKTRGQQVTLRCSSQSGHNTVSWYQQALGQGPQFIFQYYREEENGRGNFPPRFSGLQFPNYSSELNVNALELDDSALYLCASSSPLAAQETQYFGPGTRLLVL.

The V and J genes are TRBV5-1 and TRBJ2-1, with D possibly TRBD1 on 5 matching bases. The V end lost 3 bases, the J end lost 7 bases, and 14 bases lay between the germline ends. Germline V gene data show CDR1 as SGHRS and CDR2 as YFSETQ. This CDR3 comprises 14 residues. The CDR3 region has the DNA TGCGCCAGCAGCTCCTCAGGGCCCAGGAATGAGCAGTTCTTC. Translating it yields CASSSSGPRNEQFF.

The gene calls are TRBV28 and TRBJ1-2; 9 nucleotides agree with TRBD1. The CDR3 totals 15 residues. The V gene end was trimmed by 5 bases and the J gene end by 6 bases; junction bases not matched to a gene: 10. The germline gives CDR1 MDHEN, CDR2 SYDVKM. The CDR3 protein is CASSLTDRGVDGYTF. DNA of the CDR3: TGTGCCAGCAGTCTCACTGACAGGGGGGTCGATGGCTACACCTTC.

The chain combines TRBV7-2 with TRBJ1-2, with D unresolved. Germline lookup yields CDR1 SGHTA and CDR2 FQGNSA. The CDR3 consists of 13 residues. Between the trimmed V and J ends, which lost 1 base and 7 bases, there was a span of 10 bases. This CDR3 is CASSLEILAGYTF. For the CDR3, the DNA is TGTGCCAGCAGCTTAGAAATTCTGGCTGGCTACACCTTC.

As regards this clone: Its ends do not fully match the called genes, so a read error is possible. The gene calls are TRBV6-5 and TRBJ1-1, with D tentatively TRBD1 (6 bases). CDR1 MNHEY and CDR2 SVGAGI come from the germline V gene. The CDR3 covers 15 residues. DNA of the CDR3: TGTGCCAGCAGTGACTCGGGACAAATGAACACTGAAGCTTTCTTT. Translating gives CASSDSGQMNTEAFF.

The chain is built from TRBV29-1 and TRBJ1-1, with TRBD1 matching over 9 bases. The CDR3 runs 14 residues. Looked up from germline, CDR1 is SQVTM and CDR2 is ANQGSEA. After removal of 6 bases from V and 0 bases from J, the junction contained 5 bases not matched to a gene. The CDR3 DNA reads as TGCAGCGTGCAGACAGGGGGGATGAACACTGAAGCTTTCTTT. Its protein product is CSVQTGGMNTEAFF.

The chain employs TRBV12-3 or TRBV12-4 and TRBJ1-1, with unresolved D. The CDR3 runs to 13 residues. The germline V and J ends were trimmed by 3 bases and 12 bases, with 17 bases remaining between them. The DNA of the CDR3 is TGTGCCAGCAGTTTCGACCCGAGGTTGAGAACTTTCTTT. It codes for CASSFDPRLRTFF.

The chain employs TRBV5-5 and TRBJ1-4; tentatively, D is TRBD1 (6 bases). The CDR3 contains 15 residues. In germline, CDR1 is SGHKS, CDR2 YYEKEE (reference sequence). V gave up 4 bases and J gave up 7 bases, with 17 bases separating them. CDR3 nucleotide sequence: TGTGCCAGCAGCGCGAAACAGGGTGTCATTGAAAAACTGTTTTTT. This translates into CASSAKQGVIEKLFF.

The rearrangement joins TRBV19 to TRBJ2-3; 8 bases map to TRBD2. Trimming cost V 10 bases and J 1 base; bases outside gene matches: 7. The CDR3 is made up of 14 amino acids. Germline loops: CDR1 LNHDA, CDR2 SQIVND (reference sequence). CDR3 residues: CATSSSGGTDTQYF. CDR3 DNA: TGTGCCACCTCGAGTAGCGGGGGCACAGATACGCAGTATTTT.